Listed below are T cell receptor beta chains from one sample, sequenced in a study of shared clonotypes between healthy human individuals. Profiling relied on immunoSEQ multiplex PCR, and the TCRdb table lists in-frame clones only, not all of them. In the table there are about 680,000 clones, less than 85% of which are singletons. The sample taken for sequencing was memory CD4+ T cells sorted from blood. The receptors shown here come from a woman in her twenties or thirties in good health. Each CDR3 is given with its conserved first and last residue. Fields, in order: J gene, V gene, clone size, D gene, CDR3 DNA, CDR3 protein. The D gene is left open where the match is weak. Some rows mark clone size as missing; the rest say once, few, many or name a class of expanded clone.

TRBJ2-7 | TRBV25-1 | - | TRBD1 | TGTGCCAGCAGTGGACAGGGCCAGAACGAGCAGTACTTC | CASSGQGQNEQYF
TRBJ2-1 | TRBV5-1 | - | TRBD2 | TGCGCCAGCAGCTTGGGCGGGGTAGCGGGAGTTGAGCAGTTCTTC | CASSLGGVAGVEQFF
TRBJ2-2 | TRBV2 | many | - | TGTGCCAGCCGGGCCGCTGCGAACACCGGGGAGCTGTTTTTT | CASRAAANTGELFF
TRBJ2-1 | TRBV9 | - | TRBD2 | TGTGCCAGCAGCACTCACCCGGGGGGAGGAGGAGGGTTTGAGCAGTTCTTC | CASSTHPGGGGGFEQFF
TRBJ2-2 | TRBV5-1 | few | - | TGCGCCAGCAGCCCGGGCCGAAACACCGGGGAGCTGTTTTTT | CASSPGRNTGELFF
TRBJ1-1 | TRBV6-1 | - | - | TGTGCCAGCAGTGAAAGGGAGGGGATTGAAGCTTTCTTT | CASSEREGIEAFF
TRBJ1-1 | TRBV21-1 | many | - | TGTGCCAGCAGGACAGGGGGCAAGGGAAGAACTGAAGCTTTCTTT | CASRTGGKGRTEAFF
TRBJ2-3 | TRBV11-2 | - | - | TGTGCCAGCTCCCCGCAAGATACGCAGTATTTT | CASSPQDTQYF
TRBJ2-3 | TRBV5-1 | - | - | TGCGCCAGCAGCTTGGCCCGGAACACAGATACGCAGTATTTT | CASSLARNTDTQYF
TRBJ2-5 | TRBV27 | - | - | TGTGCCAGCAGGCCCCGGGGGCAAGAGACCCAGTACTTC | CASRPRGQETQYF
TRBJ1-5 | TRBV28 | - | - | TGTGCCAGCACGGGTTATAGCAATCAGCCCCAGCATTTT | CASTGYSNQPQHF
TRBJ1-1 | TRBV28 | - | - | TGTGCCAGCACGTCCAGGTTAGCCACTGAAGCTTTCTTT | CASTSRLATEAFF
TRBJ2-7 | TRBV25-1 | - | - | TGTGCCAGCAGTGATGCCTACGAGCAGTACTTC | CASSDAYEQYF
TRBJ1-3 | TRBV4-1 | - | - | TGCGCCAGCAGCCGCCCAGGGGTCTCTGGAAACACCATATATTTT | CASSRPGVSGNTIYF
TRBJ2-1 | TRBV11-2 | - | - | TGTGCCAGCAGCTGGGCCGGGACTGGTGAGCAGTTCTTC | CASSWAGTGEQFF
TRBJ2-3 | TRBV9 | - | - | TGTGCCAGCGGAGGACTTGCTAGCACAGATACGCAGTATTTT | CASGGLASTDTQYF
TRBJ2-7 | TRBV11-2 | many | - | TGTGCCAGCAGCTCTTTGGGGAGGGGGTCCCTTCCCTACGAGCAGTACTTC | CASSSLGRGSLPYEQYF
TRBJ1-2 | TRBV28 | - | - | TGTGCCAGCACCCAGGGATTGGCGGCATGGGGCTACACCTTC | CASTQGLAAWGYTF
TRBJ2-7 | TRBV4-2 | - | TRBD2 | TGTGCCAGCAGCCAAGACGGGACTAGCGGTACCTACGAGCAGTACTTC | CASSQDGTSGTYEQYF
TRBJ2-1 | TRBV15 | - | - | TGTGCCACCAGCAGAGATCTAAGGAGGGATGGCAATGAGCAGTTCTTC | CATSRDLRRDGNEQFF
TRBJ1-5 | TRBV10-2 | - | - | TGCGCCAGCAGTGAGGGTCACAGGGAGGATCAGCCCCAGCATTTT | CASSEGHREDQPQHF
TRBJ2-3 | TRBV18 | - | - | TGTGCCAGCTCACCCTTGACTAGGGGGTCCACAGATACGCAGTATTTT | CASSPLTRGSTDTQYF
TRBJ2-6 | TRBV14 | - | TRBD2 | TGTGCCAGCAGCCCAATTAGCGGGAGCCCTGGGGCCAACGTCCTGACTTTC | CASSPISGSPGANVLTF
TRBJ2-7 | TRBV6-6 | - | TRBD1 | TGTGCCAGCACGACGGGACAGGGAGCCAACGAGCAGTACTTC | CASTTGQGANEQYF
TRBJ2-1 | TRBV6-6 | - | - | TGTGCCAGCAGTTATGGGCGGGACAATGAGCAGTTCTTC | CASSYGRDNEQFF
TRBJ2-5 | TRBV7-7 | - | - | TGTGCCAGCAGCGCCGGACTCGACGCCGAGACCCAGTACTTC | CASSAGLDAETQYF
TRBJ1-6 | TRBV27 | - | - | TGTGCCAGCAGGATGACGGGAACTAATTCACCCCTCCACTTT | CASRMTGTNSPLHF
TRBJ2-7 | TRBV6-5 | - | TRBD2 | TGTGCCAGCAGGGGAGGGCGGGGCGGTGACGAGCAGTACTTC | CASRGGRGGDEQYF
TRBJ2-4 | TRBV28 | - | - | TGTGCCAGCAGTTCCGGGGCCACAAACATTCAGTACTTC | CASSSGATNIQYF
TRBJ2-3 | TRBV4-1 | - | - | TGCGCCAGCAGCCCGGGGACAAGGATGAGCACAGATACGCAGTATTTT | CASSPGTRMSTDTQYF
TRBJ2-1 | TRBV18 | - | - | TGTGCCAGCTCGCTCCCCCGGGACTGGCAGTTCTTC | CASSLPRDWQFF
TRBJ1-1 | TRBV28 | - | - | TGTGCCAGCACCAATCGGGGGACTCTCGCTGAAGCTTTCTTT | CASTNRGTLAEAFF
TRBJ2-5 | TRBV5-6 | - | TRBD1 | TGTGCCAGCAGCCAACAAGGACAGGGGGGCGAGACCCAGTACTTC | CASSQQGQGGETQYF
TRBJ1-2 | TRBV6-1 | - | - | TGTGCCAGCAGTGAAGCCACAGGAACCTATGGCTACACCTTC | CASSEATGTYGYTF
TRBJ2-1 | TRBV7-9 | - | TRBD2 | TGTGCCAGCAGCAGGGAGCGGGAGATCCATGAGCAGTTCTTC | CASSREREIHEQFF
TRBJ2-7 | TRBV11-2 | once | - | TGTGCCAGCAGCTTCTCCCGTAACTACGAGCAGTACTTC | CASSFSRNYEQYF
TRBJ1-3 | TRBV5-1 | - | TRBD1 | TGCGCCAGCAGCTCCGACAGGGGCTCTGGAAACACCATATATTTT | CASSSDRGSGNTIYF
TRBJ2-5 | TRBV15 | - | TRBD2 | TGTGCCACCAGCAGAGGACTAGCGGGAGGGACCCAGTACTTC | CATSRGLAGGTQYF
TRBJ1-2 | TRBV27 | - | TRBD1 | TGTGCCAGCAGTTCCCGACAGGGAGCCGACTATGGCTACACCTTC | CASSSRQGADYGYTF
TRBJ2-2 | TRBV21-1 | - | - | TGTGCCAGCAGCAAACCCTTCGACCCGGGACAACCAGAGAACACCGGGGAGCTGTTTTTT | CASSKPFDPGQPENTGELFF
TRBJ2-2 | TRBV5-4 | - | - | TGTGCCAGCAGCTTGGTCTCGGCCGGCACCGGGGAGCTGTTTTTT | CASSLVSAGTGELFF
TRBJ2-3 | TRBV27 | - | TRBD2 | TGTGCCAGCAGTCGCGGACTAGCGGGAGGAAATACGCAGTATTTT | CASSRGLAGGNTQYF
TRBJ1-5 | TRBV6-5 | - | - | TGTGCCAGCAGTTCGAATTGGGATAGCAATCAGCCCCAGCATTTT | CASSSNWDSNQPQHF
TRBJ2-1 | TRBV30 | - | - | TGTGCCTGGAGCCGGCCCTACAATGAGCAGTTCTTC | CAWSRPYNEQFF
TRBJ1-1 | TRBV5-1 | - | - | TGCGCCAGCAGCCTTCTTCGGGGCACTGAAGCTTTCTTT | CASSLLRGTEAFF
TRBJ2-2 | TRBV19 | few | - | TGTGCCAGTAGTATATGGAGTCGGACCGGGGAGCTGTTTTTT | CASSIWSRTGELFF
TRBJ2-2 | TRBV28 | few | TRBD2 | TGTGCCAGCCGCCGACTAGCGGGAGGGGGAAGCACCGGGGAGCTGTTTTTT | CASRRLAGGGSTGELFF